Below, 6 T cell receptor beta chains from the same sample are listed, as sequenced in a study of CD8+ T cells in alopecia areata. Separation of pooled cutaneous lymph node cells was by sorting with CD4, CD8alpha, NKG2D, NKG2ACE and other markers. Extracted RNA was reverse transcribed into cDNA, the sequencing template. Profiling relied on immunoSEQ multiplex PCR, and the TCRdb table lists in-frame clones only, not all of them. The specimen has around 290,000 clones, none found just once. Sequencing was done on a sample of CD4+ T cells sorted from a lymph node. Receptors were obtained from a C3H/HeJ mouse with alopecia areata. The MHC haplotype of this mouse line is H2-k.

Turning to this clone: Gene labels here are mouse ones. Read sequence stops 4 residues before the CDR3 end, and the germline J gene provides the missing end. The V call is TRBV5, the J call TRBJ2-3; 11 nucleotides match TRBD2. Looked up from germline, CDR1 is LGHNA and CDR2 is YNLKQL (reference sequence). CDR3 length: 17 amino acids. Trimming removed 1 base from V and 0 bases from J; junction bases left unmatched: 3. The CDR3 spells CASSQGTGGLSAETLYF. Incomplete CDR3 DNA: TGTGCCAGCAGCCAAGGGACTGGGGGGCTTAGTGCAGAA.

Turning to this clone: Gene names refer to mouse genes. The CDR3 extends 3 residues past the end of the read, so its final part is completed from the germline J gene. This chain joins TRBV13-1 and TRBJ1-6; TRBD1 is a possible D gene (5 bases). TRBJ1-6 belongs to the ORF category, with a function that is uncertain. Germline V CDR1 and CDR2: NSHNY, SYGAGN. The CDR3 is 15 amino acids. The V end was cut by 0 bases, the J end by 8 bases, with 12 bases between. The sequenced part of the CDR3 DNA is TGTGCCAGCAGTGATGTGGGGGTAGGGTATTCGCCC. Its translation: CASSDVGVGYSP. The whole CDR3 sequence is CASSDVGVGYSPLYF.

This clone was recorded a few times. Gene names denote mouse genes. The DNA ends 4 residues before the CDR3 does, and the rest of the CDR3 is filled in from the germline J gene. The rearrangement uses TRBV13-1 and TRBJ2-2, with 12 bases aligning to TRBD2. Trimming cost V 4 bases and J 3 bases; bases outside gene matches: 4. This CDR3 contains 16 residues. Germline-derived CDR1 and CDR2 are NSHNY and SYGAGN. CDR3 protein: CASSPRTGGDTGQLYF. The DNA read from the CDR3 is TGTGCCAGCAGTCCCCGGACTGGGGGGGACACCGGG.

This clone was seen a handful of times. Germline and genes here are mouse. The DNA ends 4 residues before the CDR3 does, and the rest of the CDR3 is filled in from the germline J gene. This chain links TRBV31 with TRBJ2-2; the D gene is possibly TRBD1 (5 bases). Between the trimmed V and J ends, which lost 0 bases and 0 bases, there was a span of 8 bases. The germline CDR1 and CDR2 sequences are GKSSPN and SITVG. The CDR3 sequence is 15 residues long. The covered CDR3 bases are TGTGCCTGGAGTCTAGGCAGGGCAAACACCGGG. This encodes CAWSLGRANTG. The full CDR3 sequence reads CAWSLGRANTGQLYF.

Points on this clone: Gene labels here are mouse ones. The read ends 4 residues early relative to the CDR3; the germline J gene fills the gap. The chain has TRBV13-1 and TRBJ2-4, with D perhaps matching TRBD1 (5 bases). CDR3 length equals 13 residues. Germline V gives CDR1 NSHNY, CDR2 SYGAGN. V gave up 4 bases and J gave up 2 bases, with 8 bases separating them. CDR3 sequence reads: CASSRGDQNTLYF. The covered CDR3 bases are TGTGCCAGCAGTAGAGGGGATCAAAAC.

About this clone: Germline and genes here are mouse. The read terminates 4 residues ahead of where the CDR3 ends, so the germline J gene completes it. The rearrangement uses TRBV5 and TRBJ2-4; 7 bases line up with TRBD1. The length of the CDR3 is 14 residues. Germline CDR1 and CDR2: LGHNA and YNLKQL (reference sequence). The CDR3 here is CASSQARDRNTLYF. Partial CDR3 DNA: TGTGCCAGCAGCCAAGCCCGGGACAGAAAC.